This T cell receptor (beta chain) was captured by sequencing in a study of T cells after posttransplantation cyclophosphamide. The CDR3 has 10 amino acids. V was clipped by 5 bases and J by 5 bases, with 4 bases between them. CDR1 and CDR2 (germline): GTSNPN, SVGIG (reference sequence). Busulfan-fludarabine conditioning, marrow transplant, and cyclophosphamide on days +3 and +4 were administered. Profiling relied on immunoSEQ multiplex PCR, and the TCRdb table lists in-frame clones only, not all of them. The profile shows 17,000 or so clones, about 91% of them singletons. Study-level findings and limits: Skin or GI-infiltrating T cells shared few TRB sequences with blood.

In the case of this clone: Its antigen is not identified.

This sequence joins TRBV30 and TRBJ2-1; D gene ambiguous. This TCR came from a male patient between 55 and 70 years old who received an allogeneic stem cell transplant from a related donor and was CMV-positive. Some T cells may be graft donor cells. Sample: CD4+ T cells sorted from blood, taken after allogeneic stem cell transplant with posttransplant cyclophosphamide. As DNA, the CDR3 is TGTGCCTGGTCCAACAATGAGCAGTTCTTC. This gives the protein CAWSNNEQFF.